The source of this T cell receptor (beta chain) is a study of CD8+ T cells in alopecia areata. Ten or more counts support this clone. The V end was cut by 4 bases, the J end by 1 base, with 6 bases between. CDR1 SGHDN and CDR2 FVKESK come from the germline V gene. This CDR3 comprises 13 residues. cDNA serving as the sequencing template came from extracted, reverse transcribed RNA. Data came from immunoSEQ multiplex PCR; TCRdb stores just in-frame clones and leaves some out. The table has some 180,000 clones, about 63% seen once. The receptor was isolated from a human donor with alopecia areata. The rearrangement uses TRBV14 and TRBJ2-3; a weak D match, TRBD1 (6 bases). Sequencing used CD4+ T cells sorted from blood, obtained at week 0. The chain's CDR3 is CASSRGRTDTQYF. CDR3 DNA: TGTGCCAGCAGCCGGGGGCGCACAGATACGCAGTATTTT.